This TCR beta chain emerged from a study of OX40 agonist ivuxolimab in advanced cancers. For the study at large: Intravenous ivuxolimab at 0.01 to 10 mg/kg was given to patients every 2 weeks. Partial responses were achieved by three patients: one hepatocellular carcinoma, two cutaneous melanoma.

Germline CDR1 MDHEN, CDR2 SYDVKM. The CDR3 spans 15 residues. Remarks on this clone: The antigen is not known. At one of its ends the junction is not consistent with the germline gene, which may arise from a read error. Other DNA sequences of this sample code for an identical CDR3.

Clones were read by immunoSEQ multiplex PCR, and TCRdb kept only the in-frame ones, dropping some. The table has some 150,000 clones, 90% seen once; the top ten hold about 1.1%. Study-wide findings and caveats: Compared with CD4+, CD8+ T cells on average had more expanded clones. At doses 0.1 to 3.0 mg/kg, CD4+ and CD8+ clones expanded.

Sequences were derived from CD4+ or CD8+ T cells sorted from blood, sampled in a trial of the OX40 agonist ivuxolimab. The V gene is TRBV28, the J gene TRBJ2-7, with D possibly matching TRBD1 (6 bases). This TCR came from an adult with an advanced solid tumor such as melanoma, head and neck, liver or kidney cancer. The CDR3 loop is CASSLPATGHYEQYF. The CDR3 DNA reads TGTGCCAGTAGTTTACCCGCGACAGGACACTACGAGCAGTACTTC.